This TCR beta chain was retrieved from a study of T cell responses to AZD1222 COVID-19 vaccine. Overall study: Second-dose intervals of approximately 4 or approximately 12 weeks were pooled.

The repertoire was sequenced with immunoSEQ multiplex PCR; TCRdb's copy has only in-frame clones and lacks some. The sample holds about 160,000 clones, 80% to 90% seen once. Germline V gives CDR1 SGHTA, CDR2 FQGNSA. The V and J ends lost 5 bases and 1 base respectively, with 11 bases between them. This CDR3 spans 14 amino acids. The V and J genes are TRBV7-2 and TRBJ2-5, with TRBD1 as a possible D gene (6 bases). This clonotype was obtained from an adult in good health. The sample consisted of peripheral blood, taken on day 0 of AZD1222 vaccination. The CDR3 spells CASSPDSLQETQYF. The CDR3 DNA sequence: TGTGCCAGCAGCCCGGACAGTCTCCAAGAGACCCAGTACTTC.